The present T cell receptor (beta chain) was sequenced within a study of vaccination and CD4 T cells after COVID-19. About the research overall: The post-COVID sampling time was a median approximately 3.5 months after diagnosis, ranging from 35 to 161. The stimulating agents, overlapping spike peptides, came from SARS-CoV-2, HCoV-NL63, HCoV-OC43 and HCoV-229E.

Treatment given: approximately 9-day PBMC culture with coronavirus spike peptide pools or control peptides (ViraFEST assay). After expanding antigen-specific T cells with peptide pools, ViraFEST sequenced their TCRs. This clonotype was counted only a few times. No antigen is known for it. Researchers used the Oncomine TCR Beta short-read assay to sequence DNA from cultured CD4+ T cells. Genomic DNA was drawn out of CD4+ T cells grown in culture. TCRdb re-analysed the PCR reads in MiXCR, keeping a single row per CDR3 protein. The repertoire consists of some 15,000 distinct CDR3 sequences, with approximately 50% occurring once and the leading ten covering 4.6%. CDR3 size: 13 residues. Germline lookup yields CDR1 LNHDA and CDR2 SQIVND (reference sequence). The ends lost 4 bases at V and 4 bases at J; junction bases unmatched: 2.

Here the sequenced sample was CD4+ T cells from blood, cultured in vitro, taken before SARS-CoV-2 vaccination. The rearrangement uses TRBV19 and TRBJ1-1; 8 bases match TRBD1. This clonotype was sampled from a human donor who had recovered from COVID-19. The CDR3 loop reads CASSTGQGTEAFF. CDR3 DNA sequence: TGTGCCAGTAGTACCGGACAGGGCACTGAAGCTTTCTTT.